The next 2 T cell receptor beta chains were all read from a single sample in a study of T cell changes during pregnancy in multiple sclerosis. Only in-frame clones appear in the TCRdb table, and some are missing; sequencing was by immunoSEQ multiplex PCR. The data show about 52,000 clones, more than 90% seen once. Sequencing used CD4+ T cells from peripheral blood mononuclear cells, obtained before pregnancy. The receptor source for this set is a female donor with multiple sclerosis, enrolled in a pregnancy study.

The chain joins TRBV30 to TRBJ1-2; the D gene is possibly TRBD1 (6 bases). The germline CDR1 and CDR2 sequences are GTSNPN and SVGIG (reference sequence). The CDR3 covers 16 residues. The ends were cut back, 1 base at V and 8 bases at J, with 23 bases in the middle. The CDR3 sequence is CAWSEAGQNLHRGYTF. DNA for the CDR3: TGTGCCTGGAGTGAAGCTGGACAGAACCTGCACCGGGGCTACACCTTC.

The genes are TRBV9 and TRBJ2-7; TRBD2 matches 9 bases. Germline trimming cut 2 bases from V and 10 bases from J; bases unmatched to any gene: 10. CDR1 SGDLS and CDR2 YYNGEE come from the germline V gene. CDR3 length equals 14 residues. The CDR3 loop is CASSVQTSGTVQYF. The DNA of the CDR3 is TGTGCCAGCAGCGTCCAGACTAGCGGCACGGTCCAGTACTTC.